This is a list of T cell receptor beta chains from one sample in a study of blood T cell repertoires in COVID-19. Measured with immunoSEQ multiplex PCR; TCRdb has only the in-frame clones, and not every one. The data contain around 230,000 clones, approximately 86% of them singletons. What was sequenced was peripheral blood. These receptors originate from a man aged 35 to 55 with acute or convalescent COVID-19. Both conserved end residues are part of each CDR3. The D gene is left open where the match is weak. The size entry is marked missing in some rows and otherwise reads once, few, many or a size class.

. | TRBD2 | TRBJ2-1 | TRBV7-6 | TGTGCCAGCAGCCTCAGCGGGGGGGCGTCATTTGAGCAGTTCTTC | CASSLSGGASFEQFF
once | . | TRBJ2-5 | TRBV14 | TGTGCCAGCAGCCAAGTCAGGCAAGAGACCCAGTACTTC | CASSQVRQETQYF
. | . | TRBJ2-3 | TRBV7-2 | TGTGCCAGCAGCCGTCAGCGCTCAGATACGCAGTATTTT | CASSRQRSDTQYF
. | . | TRBJ1-6 | TRBV7-8 | TGTGCCAGCAGCTTAGAAGGGGCGGTTCGTTATTCACCCCTCCACTTT | CASSLEGAVRYSPLHF
. | . | TRBJ2-7 | TRBV5-1 | TGCGCCAGCAGTCTGGAAGGGGCAGTCTCCTACGAGCAGTACTTC | CASSLEGAVSYEQYF
. | . | TRBJ2-7 | TRBV5-4 | TGTGCCAGCAGCTTCCAACTAGCCCAGGACGAGCAGTACTTC | CASSFQLAQDEQYF
. | . | TRBJ2-7 | TRBV5-1 | TGCGCCAGCAGCCGCGGGGCCGGGACAGCCACCCACGAGCAGTACTTC | CASSRGAGTATHEQYF
. | . | TRBJ2-5 | TRBV6-1 | TGTGCCAGCGGGGGCAGCCTGTACCAAGAGACCCAGTACTTC | CASGGSLYQETQYF
. | . | TRBJ2-5 | TRBV6-5 | TGTGCCAGCAGTTCTCCTCAGAGGGTGGGGTGGGAGACCCAGTACTTC | CASSSPQRVGWETQYF
. | . | TRBJ2-7 | TRBV9 | TGTGCCAGCAGCCCCCGATCGGGCAGGGCACCCTACGAGCAGTACTTC | CASSPRSGRAPYEQYF
. | . | TRBJ1-5 | TRBV5-1 | TGCGCCAGCAGAGAGGGGGTGGATCAGCCCCAGCATTTT | CASREGVDQPQHF
. | TRBD1 | TRBJ1-6 | TRBV5-6 | TGTGCCAGCAGCTTAGGGGGGTACGGGACAGGGTGGAATTCACCCCTCCACTTT | CASSLGGYGTGWNSPLHF
. | . | TRBJ1-6 | TRBV7-9 | TGTGCCACCGGGGAGTATGATTCACCCCTCCACTTT | CATGEYDSPLHF
. | TRBD1 | TRBJ2-1 | TRBV5-1 | TGCGCCACTTCGACCGGGGACAGGGGTGAGCAGTTCTTC | CATSTGDRGEQFF
once | TRBD1 | TRBJ1-2 | TRBV27 | TGTGCCAGCAGTTTATCGACAGGGGGCTACTATGGCTACACCTTC | CASSLSTGGYYGYTF
. | . | TRBJ2-1 | TRBV7-2 | TGTGCCAGCAGCTCCCTAGTTTGGGGGCTGGGCAATGAGCAGTTCTTC | CASSSLVWGLGNEQFF
. | . | TRBJ2-5 | TRBV6-5 | TGTGCCAGCAGTTACTTCGGGGGCGGGGGAGAGACCCAGTACTTC | CASSYFGGGGETQYF
. | . | TRBJ2-2 | TRBV19 | TGTGCCAGTAGTATACGGGACATCTCCCTAGGCGGGGAGCTGTTTTTT | CASSIRDISLGGELFF
. | . | TRBJ2-7 | TRBV28 | TGTGCCAGCTTCAGGGAGGACCCTCCGTACGAGCAGTACTTC | CASFREDPPYEQYF
once | TRBD1 | TRBJ2-7 | TRBV14 | TGTGCCAGCAGCCCAAGAGGACAGGGTGGTGAGCAGTACTTC | CASSPRGQGGEQYF
. | . | TRBJ1-6 | TRBV25-1 | TGTGCCAGTCAAGGGGCGGGAAGGAATTCACCCCTCCACTTT | CASQGAGRNSPLHF
few | TRBD1 | TRBJ1-4 | TRBV10-1 | TGCGCCAGCAGTGAACATTCCGGGACAGGGAATGAAAAACTGTTTTTT | CASSEHSGTGNEKLFF
. | TRBD1 | TRBJ1-5 | TRBV28 | TGTGCCAGCAGTTCTCAGGGGGCTAGGAGTCAGCCCCAGCATTTT | CASSSQGARSQPQHF
. | TRBD1 | TRBJ1-6 | TRBV13 | TGTGCCAGCAGTTATACCGGGACAGCAAATTCACCCCTCCACTTT | CASSYTGTANSPLHF
. | . | TRBJ1-1 | TRBV7-9 | TGTGCCAGCAGCTTATTGGGGGGAGGCGAAGCTTTCTTT | CASSLLGGGEAFF
. | . | TRBJ2-2 | TRBV27 | TGTGCCAGCAGTTTATCGGGTCGGGACGGGGAGCTGTTTTTT | CASSLSGRDGELFF
. | . | TRBJ1-6 | TRBV6-5 | TGTGCCAGCAGTCCCGGACAGACTAATTCACCCCTCCACTTT | CASSPGQTNSPLHF
few | . | TRBJ1-1 | TRBV5-5 | TGTGCCAGCAGCCCAGGGTTCCTGGGCACTGAAGCTTTCTTT | CASSPGFLGTEAFF
. | . | TRBJ2-3 | TRBV25-1 | TGTGCCAGCAGTGAACCAGGGGATACGCAGTATTTT | CASSEPGDTQYF
. | . | TRBJ2-1 | TRBV19 | TGTGCCAGTAGTTCCGGGAGCTCCTACAATGAGCAGTTCTTC | CASSSGSSYNEQFF
. | . | TRBJ1-2 | TRBV28 | TGTGCCAGCAGTTTACAGGGTCCTTATGGCTACACCTTC | CASSLQGPYGYTF
. | . | TRBJ2-1 | TRBV27 | TGTGCCAGCTCCCCGGGACTTTCCTCCTACAATGAGCAGTTCTTC | CASSPGLSSYNEQFF
. | TRBD1 | TRBJ2-3 | TRBV3-1/TRBV3-2 | TGTGCCAGCAGCCGCGGGACAGGGGGCATAGATACGCAGTATTTT | CASSRGTGGIDTQYF
. | TRBD2 | TRBJ2-3 | TRBV7-9 | TGTGCCAGCAGCTTCGGAACTAGCGGGGAGGTAGATACGCAGTATTTT | CASSFGTSGEVDTQYF